The 25 T cell receptor beta chains reported below all come from one sample, sequenced in a study of beta chain features in type 1 diabetes. The whole isolated RNA underwent reverse transcription, so sequencing captured expressed TCRB transcripts. Clones were sequenced by immunoSEQ multiplex PCR, and TCRdb holds only the in-frame ones, with some missing. In the table there are around 500,000 clones, roughly 10% of which are singletons. Sequencing was done on a sample of naive CD4+ T cells from blood. The source is a woman younger than 35 in good health.

For the CDR3, the DNA is TGTGCCAGCAGCTATCGGGACAGAATTCCCTACGAGCAGTACGTC. This codes for CASSYRDRIPYEQYV. The rearrangement uses TRBV21-1 and TRBJ2-7; TRBD1, the D gene given by the table, was not confirmed from the DNA. TRBV21-1 is labeled a pseudogene. The CDR3 is made up of 15 amino acids.

V usage is TRBV4-3 and J usage is TRBJ2-5; D is unclear. The CDR3 runs to 13 residues. Germline V gene data show CDR1 as LGHNA and CDR2 as YSLEER. V lost 1 base to trimming and J lost 8 bases, with 11 bases between them. CDR3 residues: CASSQATWETQYF. The CDR3 bases are TGCGCCAGCAGCCAAGCCACGTGGGAAACCCAGTACTTC.

The CDR3 bases are TGCGCCAGCAGCTTGGCCTATTTGAGGAACAATGAGCAGTTCTTC. Protein product: CASSLAYLRNNEQFF. The gene calls are TRBV5-1 and TRBJ2-1; D ambiguous. This CDR3 spans 15 amino acids. With 0 bases removed from V and 5 bases from J, the gap between germline ends came to 12 bases. In germline, CDR1 is SGHRS, CDR2 YFSETQ.

This chain joins TRBV29-1 and TRBJ2-1; a possible D gene is TRBD1 (6 bases). This CDR3 comprises 12 residues. The V end was cut by 7 bases, the J end by 2 bases, with 9 bases between. Germline V CDR1 and CDR2: SQVTM, ANQGSEA. The CDR3 bases are TGCAGCGCGGGGACAACCTACAATGAGCAGTTCTTC. Its translation: CSAGTTYNEQFF.

This clone was seen a few times. The chain employs TRBV6-5 and TRBJ1-1; 7 bases agree with TRBD1. The J segment lost 0 bases and the V segment lost 6 bases, leaving 4 bases of the junction unmatched. CDR1 MNHEY and CDR2 SVGAGI come from the germline V gene. The CDR3 contains 14 residues. Here the CDR3 DNA reads TGTGCCAGCAGACAGGGACAGCTGAACACTGAAGCTTTCTTT. This encodes CASRQGQLNTEAFF.

This clone was seen a few times. The chain joins TRBV11-1 to TRBJ1-1; 12 bases are a match to TRBD1. With V trimmed by 5 bases and J by 5 bases, 6 bases remained unmatched. The CDR3 loop spans 15 amino acids. The germline gives CDR1 SGHAT, CDR2 FQDESV (reference sequence). CDR3 nucleotide sequence: TGTGCCAGCAGCCCAGGGACAGGGGGCCGAACTGAAGCTTTCTTT. Residues: CASSPGTGGRTEAFF.

V and J are TRBV30 and TRBJ1-3; 7 nucleotides line up with TRBD1. The CDR3 length is 14 residues. The V gene end was trimmed by 4 bases and the J gene end by 0 bases; junction bases not matched to a gene: 3. The germline CDR1 and CDR2 sequences are GTSNPN and SVGIG (reference sequence). CDR3 sequence reads: CAWIQGCSGNTIYF. For the CDR3, the DNA is TGTGCCTGGATACAGGGGTGCTCTGGAAACACCATATATTTT.

This chain joins TRBV29-1 and TRBJ2-7; 9 bases are a match to TRBD1. Trimming removed 6 bases from V and 4 bases from J; junction bases left unmatched: 13. This CDR3 has 15 amino acids. Germline-derived CDR1 and CDR2 are SQVTM and ANQGSEA. CDR3 sequence: CSVSGMGQGQYEQYF. DNA of the CDR3: TGCAGCGTATCCGGGATGGGACAGGGCCAGTACGAGCAGTACTTC.

This clone was seen a few times. The chain combines TRBV4-2 with TRBJ1-5, with 9 bases fitting TRBD1. There are 15 residues in the CDR3. V shed 3 bases, J shed 1 base, and the junction held 1 base outside the gene matches. Germline CDR1 LGHNA, CDR2 YNFKEQ. The CDR3 region has the DNA TGTGCCAGCAGCCAGGGACAGGGCAGCAATCAGCCCCAGCATTTT. Encoded protein: CASSQGQGSNQPQHF.

This clone was seen only a few times. This rearrangement joins TRBV15 to TRBJ1-5; the D is unclear. The V end was cut by 1 base, the J end by 4 bases, with 11 bases between. In germline, CDR1 is LNHNV, CDR2 YYDKDF (reference sequence). The CDR3 runs to 15 residues. CDR3 DNA: TGTGCCACCAGCAGAGGTGGCGGACCTAATCAGCCCCAGCATTTT. It yields the protein CATSRGGGPNQPQHF.

This clone was counted only a few times. The V gene is TRBV10-3, the J gene TRBJ2-3, with D unresolved. Trimming cost V 4 bases and J 4 bases, with 3 bases left between them. Germline lookup yields CDR1 ENHRY and CDR2 SYGVKD. There are 11 residues in the CDR3. CDR3 in DNA: TGTGCCATCAGTGGGGCAGATACGCAGTATTTT. Translating gives CAISGADTQYF.

The chain combines TRBV15 with TRBJ2-7, with 10 bases matching TRBD2. With V trimmed by 1 base and J by 5 bases, 8 bases remained unmatched. The CDR3 runs to 16 residues. Germline CDR1 LNHNV, CDR2 YYDKDF (reference sequence). The CDR3 nucleotides are TGTGCCACCAGCAGAGGGCTTGGGACTAGCGCCCACGAGCAGTACTTC. Amino acids: CATSRGLGTSAHEQYF.

The sample holds a few counts of this clone. This chain uses TRBV7-9 with TRBJ2-5; D is ambiguous. The germline gives CDR1 SEHNR, CDR2 FQNEAQ (reference sequence). Trimming pared 2 bases from V and 3 bases from J, leaving 7 bases between. This CDR3 contains 13 residues. The CDR3 region has the DNA TGTGCCAGCAGCTTATACCCGGAAGAGACCCAGTACTTC. Protein product: CASSLYPEETQYF. Combining the CDR3 with reference TRBV7-9 and TRBJ2-5 gives the whole variable domain DTGVSQNPRHKITKRGQNVTFRCDPISEHNRLYWYRQTLGQGPEFLTYFQNEAQLEKSRLLSDRFSAERPKGSFSTLEIQRTEQGDSAMYLCASSLYPEETQYFGPGTRLLVL.

This sequence joins TRBV6-5 and TRBJ2-1; TRBD2 aligns across 7 bases. Germline V gives CDR1 MNHEY, CDR2 SVGAGI. The CDR3 is 13 residues long. The ends lost 6 bases at V and 9 bases at J; junction bases unmatched: 8. Here the CDR3 DNA reads TGTGCCAGCAGGTTCCTAGCGGCGGGTGAGCAGTTCTTC. As protein: CASRFLAAGEQFF.

This chain uses TRBV6-5 with TRBJ1-4; 7 bases map to TRBD1. The CDR3 sequence is 15 residues long. With 1 base clipped from V and 7 bases from J, the junction kept 6 bases outside the gene matches. Per the germline V gene, CDR1 is MNHEY and CDR2 is SVGAGI. CDR3 DNA sequence: TGTGCCAGCAGTTACTTACAGGGGAGAGGTGAAAAACTGTTTTTT. Translated: CASSYLQGRGEKLFF.

As regards this clone: Germline is not matched at one junction end, which may reflect a read error. The chain joins TRBV29-1 to TRBJ2-5; D may be TRBD1 (6 bases). Germline CDR1 is SQVTM and CDR2 is ANQGSEA. The CDR3 extends over 14 amino acids. CDR3 DNA: TGCAGCGTTGGCCGGACAGCTTACCAAGAGACCCGGTACTTC. Protein: CSVGRTAYQETRYF.

The gene calls are TRBV7-9 and TRBJ1-2; no reliable D call. Trimming took off 5 bases at V and 7 bases at J, with 17 bases between the two ends. The length of the CDR3 is 14 residues. CDR1 SEHNR and CDR2 FQNEAQ come from the germline V gene (reference sequence). As DNA, the CDR3 is TGTGCCAGCAGCCCCCGAGTCGGGGTTTCTGGCTACACCTTC. Protein sequence: CASSPRVGVSGYTF. Combining the CDR3 with reference TRBV7-9 and TRBJ1-2 gives the whole variable domain DTGVSQNPRHKITKRGQNVTFRCDPISEHNRLYWYRQTLGQGPEFLTYFQNEAQLEKSRLLSDRFSAERPKGSFSTLEIQRTEQGDSAMYLCASSPRVGVSGYTFGSGTRLTVV.

V usage is TRBV7-6 and J usage is TRBJ2-3, with 10 bases fitting TRBD2. CDR3 length: 16 residues. Germline CDR1 and CDR2: SGHVS and FNYEAQ. Germline trimming cut 3 bases from V and 6 bases from J; bases unmatched to any gene: 9. The CDR3 region has the DNA TGTGCCAGCAGCTTCCTAGCGGGGGCCCGATGGGATACGCAGTATTTT. It translates to CASSFLAGARWDTQYF. The complete variable domain, with remaining parts taken from reference TRBV7-6 and TRBJ2-3, reads GAGVSQSPRYKVTKRGQDVALRCDPISGHVSLYWYRQALGQGPEFLTYFNYEAQQDKSGLPNDRFSAERPEGSISTLTIQRTEQRDSAMYRCASSFLAGARWDTQYFGPGTRLTVL.

J is TRBJ2-5 and V is TRBV30; tentatively, D is TRBD1 or TRBD2 (5 bases each). Germline CDR1 reads GTSNPN; CDR2 reads SVGIG (reference sequence). CDR3 size: 12 residues. V was pared by 4 bases and J by 4 bases, with 10 bases between. For the CDR3, the DNA is TGTGCCTGGATTAAGGGGAGAGAGACCCAGTACTTC. The encoded protein is CAWIKGRETQYF. Supplemented by reference TRBV30 and TRBJ2-5, the full variable domain reads SQTIHQWPATLVQPVGSPLSLECTVEGTSNPNLYWYRQAAGRGLQLLFYSVGIGQISSEVPQNLSASRPQDRQFILSSKKLLLSDSGFYLCAWIKGRETQYFGPGTRLLVL.

This clone was counted only a few times. The chain combines TRBV6-1 with TRBJ2-5; the D is unclear. The CDR3 loop spans 11 amino acids. The V gene lost 2 bases and the J gene lost 5 bases, with 3 bases spanning the gap. Germline V gives CDR1 MNHNS, CDR2 SASEGT. CDR3 amino acids: CASSETETQYF. The CDR3 nucleotides read TGTGCCAGCAGTGAAACGGAGACCCAGTACTTC.

As for this clone: This specimen includes other DNA sequences encoding the same CDR3. The V gene is TRBV2, the J gene TRBJ2-1; D not certain. The V end lost 6 bases, the J end lost 8 bases, and 8 bases lay between the germline ends. Germline V lookup: CDR1 SNHLY, CDR2 FYNNEI. This CDR3 spans 11 amino acids. The CDR3 loop reads CASSRVDEQFF. The CDR3 region has the DNA TGTGCCAGCAGCCGGGTGGATGAGCAGTTCTTC.

This clone appeared a few times. V and J are TRBV4-3 and TRBJ2-1, with TRBD2 matching over 7 bases. V shed 5 bases, J shed 6 bases, and the junction held 10 bases outside the gene matches. The CDR3 sequence is 15 residues long. The germline CDR1 and CDR2 sequences are LGHNA and YSLEER. The CDR3 spells CASSTRDYRLNEQFF. CDR3 in DNA: TGCGCCAGCAGCACCCGGGACTACAGACTCAATGAGCAGTTCTTC.

This chain uses TRBV2 with TRBJ2-7, with no clear D. In germline, CDR1 is SNHLY, CDR2 FYNNEI. CDR3 size: 12 residues. V was trimmed by 2 bases and J by 6 bases, leaving 8 bases between them. In DNA form, the CDR3 reads TGTGCCAGCAGTGAATATCGCGGCGAGCAGTACGTC. This sequence encodes CASSEYRGEQYV.

This clone was observed a few times. The chain is built from TRBV2 and TRBJ2-7, with TRBD2 matching 7 bases. The CDR3 runs to 14 residues. The germline V gene encodes CDR1 SNHLY and CDR2 FYNNEI. V lost 4 bases to trimming and J lost 2 bases; unmatched junction nucleotides: 5. CDR3 region: CASSAAGTAYEQYV. In DNA form, the CDR3 reads TGTGCCAGCAGTGCAGCGGGAACCGCCTACGAGCAGTACGTC.

The sample holds a few counts of this clone. The chain joins TRBV14 to TRBJ2-6; D may be TRBD2 (6 bases). The CDR3 covers 19 residues. Germline V gene data show CDR1 as SGHDN and CDR2 as FVKESK. Trimming cost V 0 bases and J 0 bases, with 15 bases left between them. CDR3 protein: CASSQEAGPVGSGANVLTF. The CDR3, as DNA: TGTGCCAGCAGCCAAGAGGCGGGACCCGTGGGCTCTGGGGCCAACGTCCTGACTTTC.